This entry lists 24 T cell receptor beta chains sequenced from one sample in a study of cytomegalovirus exposure and HLA in healthy donors. The primer mix had 60 Vbeta and 13 Jbeta primers. Libraries were prepared by immunoSEQ multiplex PCR; TCRdb keeps only in-frame clonotypes and omits some of them. The table records about 190,000 clones, 65% to 85% of them present only once. The material sequenced was PBMCs. These TCRs come from a man aged 18 to 29 in good health and CMV-seronegative.

The chain joins TRBV19 to TRBJ2-2; 8 bases line up with TRBD2. This CDR3 is 13 amino acids long. Trimming took 11 bases from V and 6 from J; bases not matched to a gene: 8. The germline V gene has CDR1 LNHDA and CDR2 SQIVND (reference sequence). CDR3 sequence reads: CASNNGGAGELFF. CDR3 sequence (DNA): TGTGCCTCGAACAACGGGGGGGCCGGGGAGCTGTTTTTT.

This clone was observed once. J is TRBJ1-2 and V is TRBV2, with TRBD1 matching 7 bases. This CDR3 has 13 residues. Germline V gene sequence: CDR1 SNHLY, CDR2 FYNNEI. Trimming at V came to 5 bases and at J to 4 bases, leaving 4 bases not matched to a gene. The CDR3 here is CASSTTGVYGYTF. The CDR3 region has the DNA TGTGCCAGCAGTACCACAGGGGTCTATGGCTACACCTTC.

V usage is TRBV5-5 and J usage is TRBJ1-2; D perhaps matches TRBD1 (6 bases). This CDR3 is built from 14 residues. CDR1 and CDR2 from the germline V gene are SGHKS and YYEKEE (reference sequence). V lost 3 bases, J lost 5 bases, and 14 bases lay in between. Here the CDR3 DNA reads TGTGCCAGCAGCTCGTCACAGGGAGGGTATGGCTACACCTTC. Protein product: CASSSSQGGYGYTF.

This rearrangement joins TRBV4-3 to TRBJ1-4; D uncertain. The V end was cut by 1 base, the J end by 5 bases, with 20 bases between. The length of the CDR3 is 18 residues. Looked up from germline, CDR1 is LGHNA and CDR2 is YSLEER. The CDR3 reads CASSQGGFGRGANEKLFF. DNA of the CDR3: TGCGCCAGCAGCCAAGGTGGATTTGGACGGGGAGCCAATGAAAAACTGTTTTTT.

V is TRBV5-1 and J is TRBJ2-7, with a weak D call TRBD2 (5 bases). V was cut by 4 bases and J by 3 bases, with 20 bases left in between. The CDR3 has 16 residues. CDR1 is SGHRS and CDR2 is YFSETQ in the germline V gene. This chain's CDR3 is CASSPEEARISYEQYF. For the CDR3, the DNA is TGCGCCAGCAGCCCGGAGGAGGCCAGAATCAGCTACGAGCAGTACTTC. Based on the CDR3 plus reference TRBV5-1 and TRBJ2-7, the full variable domain is KAGVTQTPRYLIKTRGQQVTLSCSPISGHRSVSWYQQTPGQGLQFLFEYFSETQRNKGNFPGRFSGRQFSNSRSEMNVSTLELGDSALYLCASSPEEARISYEQYFGPGTRLTVT.

This chain joins TRBV28 and TRBJ2-1; 7 bases are a match to TRBD2. This CDR3 has 14 amino acids. J was trimmed by 10 bases and V by 3 bases; bases with no gene match: 9. The germline V gene encodes CDR1 MDHEN and CDR2 SYDVKM. The CDR3 is CASSLGLPLSEQFF. The CDR3 nucleotides read TGTGCCAGCAGTTTGGGACTACCTCTTTCGGAGCAGTTCTTC. The whole variable domain, remainder taken from reference TRBV28 and TRBJ2-1, is DVKVTQSSRYLVKRTGEKVFLECVQDMDHENMFWYRQDPGLGLRLIYFSYDVKMKEKGDIPEGYSVSREKKERFSLILESASTNQTSMYLCASSLGLPLSEQFFGPGTRLTVL.

This chain connects TRBV19 to TRBJ2-7, with D possibly being TRBD1 (6 bases). This CDR3 is 13 amino acids long. Per the germline V gene, CDR1 is LNHDA and CDR2 is SQIVND (reference sequence). V was shortened by 9 bases and J by 2 bases, with 14 bases between the two germline ends. The DNA for the CDR3 is TGTGCCAGCGCAAAGGGGGTCCCCTACGAGCAGTACTTC. Translating gives CASAKGVPYEQYF.

The chain joins TRBV7-9 to TRBJ1-2; 7 nucleotides match TRBD1. Germline values: CDR1 SEHNR, CDR2 FQNEAQ (reference sequence). V gave up 7 bases and J gave up 4 bases; unmatched junction bases: 15. This CDR3 region has 16 residues. CDR3 loop: CASTPSGYRDSYGYTF. The CDR3 DNA reads TGTGCCAGCACCCCATCTGGGTACCGGGACAGCTATGGCTACACCTTC.

V and J are TRBV19 and TRBJ2-7, with D possibly matching TRBD1 (5 bases). The CDR3 has 16 amino acids. CDR1 is LNHDA and CDR2 is SQIVND in the germline V gene (reference sequence). Trimming took 3 bases from V and 1 from J, leaving 16 bases between them. CDR3 DNA sequence: TGTGCCAGTAGTATCCAACTTCAGGGCAATTCCTACGAGCAGTACTTC. Its translation: CASSIQLQGNSYEQYF.

The rearrangement joins TRBV5-4 to TRBJ2-1; 9 positions match TRBD2. J was trimmed by 6 bases and V by 2 bases; bases with no gene match: 9. This CDR3 comprises 16 residues. Per the germline V gene, CDR1 is SGHNT and CDR2 is YYREEE (reference sequence). The CDR3 coding sequence is TGTGCCAGCAGCTTCGGGATCGGGACTAGCTTCAATGAGCAGTTCTTC. Its translation is CASSFGIGTSFNEQFF.

This clone was found once. V gene TRBV25-1 combines with J gene TRBJ2-7; D may be TRBD2 (5 bases). Per germline, CDR1 MGHDK and CDR2 SYGVNS. The CDR3 consists of 13 residues. Trimming left V 6 bases short and J 0 bases short, with 9 bases between. Here the CDR3 reads CASRFAGSYEQYF. CDR3 DNA: TGTGCCAGCAGGTTTGCGGGCTCCTACGAGCAGTACTTC.

The chain recombines TRBV18 with TRBJ1-6; 7 bases agree with TRBD1. V dropped 5 bases and J dropped 6; count of bases not matched to a gene: 10. This CDR3 is 16 amino acids long. CDR1 and CDR2 from the germline V gene are KGHSH and LQKENI. CDR3 residues: CASSAGQVLINSPLHF. CDR3 nucleotide sequence: TGTGCCAGCTCAGCCGGACAGGTCCTAATTAATTCACCCCTCCACTTT. Looking up the rest from reference TRBV18 and TRBJ1-6 gives the full variable domain: NAGVMQNPRHLVRRRGQEARLRCSPMKGHSHVYWYRQLPEEGLKFMVYLQKENIIDESGMPKERFSAEFPKEGPSILRIQQVVRGDSAAYFCASSAGQVLINSPLHFGNGTRLTVT.

The rearrangement links TRBV28 to TRBJ2-7, with 7 bases matching TRBD1. With 10 bases clipped from V and 0 bases from J, the junction kept 12 bases outside the gene matches. The germline V gene has CDR1 MDHEN and CDR2 SYDVKM. The CDR3 length is 15 residues. In nucleotides, the CDR3 is TGTGCCACCAGGGCGACGGGACAGATCTCCTACGAGCAGTACTTC. It encodes CATRATGQISYEQYF.

This clone showed up just once. This chain joins TRBV10-3 and TRBJ1-2; D remains unclear. Germline V CDR1 and CDR2: ENHRY, SYGVKD. V lost 0 bases and J lost 4, with 9 bases in between. The CDR3 totals 14 residues. CDR3 nucleotide sequence: TGTGCCATCAGTGAGTCTGGACTTAGCTATGGCTACACCTTC. Translated: CAISESGLSYGYTF.

V gene TRBV4-3 combines with J gene TRBJ2-2, with 14 positions matching TRBD2. CDR3 size: 18 residues. The trim removed 1 base at V and 4 bases at J, leaving 5 bases unmatched. CDR1 LGHNA and CDR2 YSLEER come from the germline V gene. CDR3 protein: CASSQGTSGGRLTGELFF. CDR3 nucleotides: TGCGCCAGCAGCCAAGGGACTAGCGGGGGGCGACTCACCGGGGAGCTGTTTTTT.

The CDR3 bases are TGTGCCACCAGCGGGGGACTAGGAATTTTTTCTGAGCAGTTCTTC. Its protein is CATSGGLGIFSEQFF. The rearrangement joins TRBV15 to TRBJ2-1; TRBD2 aligns across 8 bases. Trimming cost V 5 bases and J 9 bases; bases outside gene matches: 12. Germline CDR1 LNHNV, CDR2 YYDKDF (reference sequence). This CDR3 has 15 amino acids.

This rearrangement joins TRBV5-6 to TRBJ2-5; possible D gene TRBD2, 5 bases. With 0 bases removed from V and 6 bases from J, the gap between germline ends came to 9 bases. The CDR3 contains 13 residues. Germline lookup yields CDR1 SGHDT and CDR2 YYEEEE. The CDR3 region has the DNA TGTGCCAGCAGCTTGGCCGGGGAGAAGACCCAGTACTTC. Translated, it gives CASSLAGEKTQYF.

J is TRBJ2-7 and V is TRBV9, with a tentative D call TRBD2 (5 bases). Trimming shortened V by 0 bases and J by 3 bases, and 13 bases separated the two germline ends. This CDR3 contains 15 residues. The V gene's germline CDR1 is SGDLS and CDR2 YYNGEE. CDR3 sequence: CASSVAPGVGYEQYF. CDR3 DNA sequence: TGTGCCAGCAGCGTAGCTCCCGGGGTGGGCTACGAGCAGTACTTC.

This clone was picked up a small number of times. V usage is TRBV5-6 and J usage is TRBJ2-1, with D unclear. Germline V gene sequence: CDR1 SGHDT, CDR2 YYEEEE. The CDR3 totals 11 residues. Trimming removed 2 bases at V and 5 bases at J, with 2 bases between. The CDR3 reads CASSFDNEQFF. CDR3 DNA sequence: TGTGCCAGCAGCTTCGACAATGAGCAGTTCTTC.

CDR3 in amino acids: CASSQGAQSTYEQYF. CDR3 bases: TGTGCCAGCAGCCAAGGCGCACAGTCCACCTACGAGCAGTACTTC. This chain joins TRBV4-2 and TRBJ2-5, with D hard to call. Near its end, the DNA agrees better with TRBJ2-7, so the J call may be wrong. The CDR3 contains 15 residues. Germline V gives CDR1 LGHNA, CDR2 YNFKEQ.

CDR3 residues: CASSLSASGRVGELFF. In nucleotides, the CDR3 is TGTGCCAGCAGCTTATCGGCTAGCGGGAGGGTCGGGGAGCTGTTTTTT. This chain connects TRBV7-2 to TRBJ2-2, with 12 bases aligning to TRBD2. The CDR3 sequence is 16 residues long. Trimming took 2 bases from V and 7 from J; bases not matched to a gene: 5. Germline V gene sequence: CDR1 SGHTA, CDR2 FQGNSA.

The table lists this clone with a few counts. V and J are TRBV14 and TRBJ1-3; D is perhaps TRBD1 (5 bases). The CDR3 contains 16 residues. Germline-derived CDR1 and CDR2 are SGHDN and FVKESK. Trimming pared 6 bases from V and 2 bases from J, leaving 17 bases between. This CDR3 is CASSRNSLGAGNTIYF. The CDR3 bases are TGTGCCAGCAGTCGGAACAGTTTAGGGGCTGGAAACACCATATATTTT.

The table lists this clone with a few counts. The chain combines TRBV30 with TRBJ1-3; maybe TRBD1 (6 bases). Germline CDR1 GTSNPN, CDR2 SVGIG (reference sequence). CDR3 length: 15 residues. V gave up 1 base and J gave up 0 bases, with 10 bases separating them. The CDR3 coding sequence is TGTGCCTGGAGTGCGGACAGTCCCTCTGGAAACACCATATATTTT. Its translation is CAWSADSPSGNTIYF.

This sequence joins TRBV7-6 and TRBJ2-5; the match to TRBD1 covers 7 bases. The CDR3 sequence is 15 residues long. Germline CDR1 SGHVS, CDR2 FNYEAQ. J was trimmed by 2 bases and V by 3 bases; bases with no gene match: 6. The CDR3 nucleotides read TGTGCCAGCAGCTTTTTGCCAGGGGGACAAGAGACCCAGTACTTC. Its protein is CASSFLPGGQETQYF.